This T cell receptor (beta chain) appears in the sequencing data of a study of early stage breast cancer tumors. Study as a whole: Of 15 to 20 invasive breast tumors, about a dozen were hormone receptor-positive, HER2-negative. Study-wide findings and caveats: Comparing each tissue with blood distinguished tumor from normal in about 85% of the 16 patients. Functional markers like CD4, CD8 and FOXP3 were missed in bulk sequencing. Compared with adjacent normal breast tissue, tumors showed 2 to 3-fold greater T cell density and higher clonality.

The CDR3 runs to 14 residues. Trimming removed 6 bases from V and 5 bases from J; junction bases left unmatched: 10. Germline V gene data show CDR1 as SNHLY and CDR2 as FYNNEI. Sequenced by immunoSEQ multiplex PCR; TCRdb stores in-frame clones only, minus some. The profile shows about 6,000 clones, over 60% of them singletons. On this clone: What it binds is not known.

The source is a person between 65 and 79 years old with breast cancer. V usage is TRBV2 and J usage is TRBJ2-7; 7 positions agree with TRBD2. Source material: normal breast tissue next to the tumor. The CDR3 DNA sequence: TGTGCCAGCAGGGAGACTAGCACATCGGACGAGCAGTACTTC. This gives the protein CASRETSTSDEQYF.